Shown below are 28 T cell receptor beta chains from a single sample sequenced in a study of cytomegalovirus exposure and HLA in healthy donors. 60 Vbeta and 13 Jbeta primers were used in PCR. Only in-frame clones appear in the TCRdb table, and some are missing; sequencing was by immunoSEQ multiplex PCR. The table lists tens of thousands of clones, 84% of them singletons. Sequencing was performed on PBMCs. These receptors came from a man between 65 and 85 years old in good health and CMV-seropositive.

The chain employs TRBV5-4 and TRBJ2-1, with 8 bases fitting TRBD1. Germline V gene data show CDR1 as SGHNT and CDR2 as YYREEE (reference sequence). This CDR3 has 15 amino acids. Unmatched junction bases numbered 3, after V lost 0 bases and J lost 4 bases. Here the CDR3 DNA reads TGTGCCAGCAGCTTGGGGACAGGGATATACAATGAGCAGTTCTTC. Translating it yields CASSLGTGIYNEQFF.

The chain uses TRBV7-9 and TRBJ1-4; D might be TRBD1 (6 bases). Germline V CDR1 and CDR2: SEHNR, FQNEAQ (reference sequence). This CDR3 is 14 amino acids long. The V gene lost 5 bases and the J gene lost 5 bases, with 12 bases spanning the gap. The CDR3 DNA reads TGTGCCAGCAGCCGGACAGCGTCGAATGAAAAACTGTTTTTT. This codes for CASSRTASNEKLFF.

This clone was counted a few times. This chain connects TRBV9 to TRBJ2-2; D unclear. This CDR3 is built from 13 residues. Germline V gene sequence: CDR1 SGDLS, CDR2 YYNGEE. With 9 bases removed from V and 4 bases from J, the gap between germline ends came to 13 bases. The DNA of the CDR3 is TGTGCCAAACTGATTGTGCGCACCGGGGAGCTGTTTTTT. This codes for CAKLIVRTGELFF.

This sequence joins TRBV29-1 and TRBJ2-7, with 8 positions matching TRBD2. Germline CDR1 reads SQVTM; CDR2 reads ANQGSEA. With V trimmed by 6 bases and J by 1 base, 8 bases remained unmatched. The CDR3 length is 14 residues. CDR3 amino acids: CSVPRASGSYEQYF. The CDR3 DNA sequence: TGCAGCGTCCCCCGGGCTAGCGGGTCCTACGAGCAGTACTTC.

This rearrangement joins TRBV2 to TRBJ1-1, with D perhaps matching TRBD1 (6 bases). There are 12 residues in the CDR3. V was trimmed by 7 bases and J by 3 bases, leaving 9 bases between them. Germline CDR1 and CDR2: SNHLY and FYNNEI. Here the CDR3 DNA reads TGTGCCAGCAAGGGGGGGGACACTGAAGCTTTCTTT. Residues: CASKGGDTEAFF.

The V gene is TRBV7-2, the J gene TRBJ2-7; D is perhaps TRBD1 (6 bases). Germline V CDR1 and CDR2: SGHTA, FQGNSA. V lost 4 bases and J 2 bases, leaving 9 bases between the germline ends. The length of the CDR3 is 13 residues. The CDR3 DNA reads as TGTGCCAGCAGCTCACGGACAGCCTACGAGCAGTACTTC. Translating gives CASSSRTAYEQYF.

The rearrangement links TRBV7-8 to TRBJ2-7; possible D gene TRBD1, 7 bases. The V end lost 5 bases, the J end lost 10 bases, and 24 bases lay between the germline ends. CDR1 is SGHVS, CDR2 FQNEAQ, per germline. This CDR3 is 15 amino acids long. The CDR3 sequence: CASSPGQVGTAGQYF. The CDR3 DNA reads TGTGCCAGCAGCCCAGGACAGGTTGGGACTGCGGGCCAGTACTTC.

The chain uses TRBV4-3 and TRBJ1-6; the match to TRBD1 covers 10 bases. With 2 bases clipped from V and 10 bases from J, the junction kept 2 bases outside the gene matches. Germline V lookup: CDR1 LGHNA, CDR2 YSLEER. This CDR3 contains 14 residues. DNA of the CDR3: TGCGCCAGCAGCCAATCGACAGGGGGCTCACCCCTCCACTTT. This sequence encodes CASSQSTGGSPLHF.

There are a few counts of this clone. The chain combines TRBV10-3 with TRBJ2-1; 9 nucleotides match TRBD1. With 4 bases clipped from V and 4 bases from J, the junction kept 2 bases outside the gene matches. The CDR3 consists of 14 residues. Germline V gene data show CDR1 as ENHRY and CDR2 as SYGVKD. CDR3 sequence: CAISAGTGYNEQFF. CDR3 nucleotide sequence: TGTGCCATCAGTGCCGGGACAGGGTACAATGAGCAGTTCTTC.

The genes are TRBV7-2 and TRBJ2-2, with a tentative D call TRBD2 (6 bases). Germline CDR1 reads SGHTA; CDR2 reads FQGNSA. CDR3 length: 15 residues. Trimming removed 5 bases at V and 5 bases at J, with 15 bases between. CDR3 bases: TGTGCCAGCAGCGGGGGACTCCTCTATACCGGGGAGCTGTTTTTT. Translating it yields CASSGGLLYTGELFF.

The J gene is TRBJ2-7, the V gene TRBV11-2; D is undetermined. Germline V lookup: CDR1 SGHAT, CDR2 FQNNGV. V was shortened by 5 bases and J by 7 bases, with 9 bases between the two germline ends. CDR3 length: 11 amino acids. This chain's CDR3 is CASSRETEQYF. In nucleotides, the CDR3 is TGTGCCAGCAGCCGCGAGACAGAGCAGTACTTC.

This sequence joins TRBV18 and TRBJ1-1; D call uncertain. CDR3 size: 13 residues. Germline lookup yields CDR1 KGHSH and CDR2 LQKENI. V lost 2 bases to trimming and J lost 10 bases, with 14 bases between them. CDR3: CASSPRWEEGAFF. CDR3 DNA sequence: TGTGCCAGCTCACCAAGGTGGGAGGAAGGAGCTTTCTTT.

The chain employs TRBV19 and TRBJ2-3, with 8 positions matching TRBD2. The V segment lost 6 bases and the J segment 6 bases; nucleotides outside the gene matches: 8. This CDR3 has 14 residues. CDR1 is LNHDA, CDR2 SQIVND, per germline (reference sequence). The DNA for the CDR3 is TGTGCCAGTAGCTCGGGACTAGTCGGCGATACGCAGTATTTT. Its translation: CASSSGLVGDTQYF.

The CDR3 here is CASRIQGYPGNTIYF. Written as DNA, the CDR3 is TGTGCCAGCAGAATACAGGGATACCCCGGAAACACCATATATTTT. This chain connects TRBV11-2 to TRBJ1-3; possibly TRBD1 for D (6 bases). V was clipped by 6 bases and J by 4 bases, with 16 bases between them. Germline V gene lookup returns CDR1 SGHAT and CDR2 FQNNGV. The CDR3 is 15 amino acids.

The chain is built from TRBV7-9 and TRBJ1-6; 8 bases map to TRBD1. Per the germline V gene, CDR1 is SEHNR and CDR2 is FQNEAQ (reference sequence). This CDR3 has 14 residues. J lost 10 bases, V lost 4 bases, and 6 bases had no gene match. CDR3 amino acids: CASSSTGDVSPLHF. Written as DNA, the CDR3 is TGTGCCAGCAGCTCGACAGGGGACGTCTCACCCCTCCACTTT. The variable domain in full, with the rest retrieved from reference TRBV7-9 and TRBJ1-6, is DTGVSQNPRHKITKRGQNVTFRCDPISEHNRLYWYRQTLGQGPEFLTYFQNEAQLEKSRLLSDRFSAERPKGSFSTLEIQRTEQGDSAMYLCASSSTGDVSPLHFGNGTRLTVT.

The chain carries TRBV18 and TRBJ2-5; 13 positions match TRBD2. V lost 0 bases to trimming and J lost 4 bases; unmatched junction nucleotides: 2. Per germline, CDR1 KGHSH and CDR2 LQKENI. The CDR3 contains 16 residues. The CDR3 loop reads CASSPPRLAGGETQYF. Written as DNA, the CDR3 is TGTGCCAGCTCACCACCGAGACTAGCGGGGGGAGAGACCCAGTACTTC.

This chain joins TRBV7-3 and TRBJ2-5, with D possibly TRBD1 on 5 matching bases. Germline V gene data show CDR1 as SGHTA and CDR2 as FQGTGA. The V and J ends lost 4 bases and 3 bases respectively, with 9 bases between them. The CDR3 runs 13 residues. CDR3 in DNA: TGTGCCAGCAGCTCGACAGAGAAAGAGACCCAGTACTTC. Translation: CASSSTEKETQYF.

The gene calls are TRBV14 and TRBJ2-3; no reliable D call. The CDR3 spans 13 residues. Germline CDR1 and CDR2: SGHDN and FVKESK. V was clipped by 8 bases and J by 4 bases, with 13 bases between them. Here the CDR3 reads CASAVRESDTQYF. CDR3 DNA sequence: TGTGCCAGCGCGGTACGAGAGTCAGATACGCAGTATTTT.

The J gene is TRBJ1-4, the V gene TRBV5-1; TRBD1 matches 8 bases. Trimming removed 4 bases from V and 1 base from J; junction bases left unmatched: 3. Germline CDR1 reads SGHRS; CDR2 reads YFSETQ. CDR3 length: 15 residues. The CDR3 reads CASSDGQGTNEKLFF. CDR3 sequence (DNA): TGCGCCAGCAGCGATGGACAGGGAACTAATGAAAAACTGTTTTTT.

In this sample, this clone turned up a few times. The chain joins TRBV4-1 to TRBJ2-7; possible D gene TRBD1, 6 bases. The V end lost 5 bases, the J end lost 4 bases, and 9 bases lay between the germline ends. Germline loops: CDR1 MGHRA, CDR2 YSYEKL. The CDR3 sequence is 12 residues long. The CDR3 DNA sequence: TGCGCCAGCAGCGACACAGGGTACGAGCAGTACTTC. Translation gives CASSDTGYEQYF.

J is TRBJ2-3 and V is TRBV6-5, with 8 bases lining up with TRBD2. The CDR3 spans 15 residues. CDR1 and CDR2 from the germline V gene are MNHEY and SVGAGI. Trimming at V came to 5 bases and at J to 3 bases, leaving 7 bases not matched to a gene. Written as DNA, the CDR3 is TGTGCCAGCAGTAAGACTAGCGAGTTAACAGATACGCAGTATTTT. Translating it yields CASSKTSELTDTQYF.

The CDR3 loop reads CASSRQGLELFF. CDR3 nucleotides: TGTGCCAGCAGCCGACAGGGCTTGGAGCTTTTCTTT. V is TRBV6-5 and J is TRBJ1-1, with 7 bases aligning to TRBD1. V shed 6 bases, J shed 13 bases, and the junction held 11 bases outside the gene matches. The CDR3 has 12 residues. Germline CDR1 reads MNHEY; CDR2 reads SVGAGI.

This chain joins TRBV5-8 and TRBJ2-3; 9 nucleotides align to TRBD1. The junction had 6 bases not matched to a gene; V was cut back by 4 bases and J by 3 bases. Germline CDR1 reads SGHTS; CDR2 reads YDEGEE. The CDR3 runs to 15 residues. The CDR3 here is CASSPPGTGTDTQYF. The CDR3 DNA reads as TGTGCCAGCAGCCCCCCCGGGACAGGGACAGATACGCAGTATTTT.

The chain has TRBV30 and TRBJ2-5; D call uncertain. The CDR3 length is 13 residues. Trimming cost V 1 base and J 1 base, with 7 bases left between them. Germline V lookup: CDR1 GTSNPN, CDR2 SVGIG (reference sequence). CDR3 amino acids: CAWSGGPQETQYF. The DNA for the CDR3 is TGTGCCTGGAGTGGAGGTCCCCAAGAGACCCAGTACTTC.

The gene calls are TRBV10-3 and TRBJ2-1; D might be TRBD2 (5 bases). Germline V gene sequence: CDR1 ENHRY, CDR2 SYGVKD. CDR3 size: 14 residues. V was clipped by 10 bases and J by 6 bases, with 19 bases between them. The CDR3 nucleotides read TGTGCCACACGGATAGGAGGCTTGAGCAATGAGCAGTTCTTC. Translated: CATRIGGLSNEQFF.

Only one count was recorded for this clone. This sequence joins TRBV6-1 and TRBJ1-5; D not certain. Germline CDR1 and CDR2: MNHNS and SASEGT. There are 15 residues in the CDR3. The V end lost 1 base, the J end lost 3 bases, and 10 bases lay between the germline ends. The CDR3 sequence: CASSEGARLNQPQHF. The CDR3 nucleotides read TGTGCCAGCAGTGAAGGGGCAAGGCTCAATCAGCCCCAGCATTTT.

V usage is TRBV5-1 and J usage is TRBJ2-7; TRBD1 matches at 8 bases. The CDR3 has 13 residues. V shed 5 bases, J shed 3 bases, and the junction held 4 bases outside the gene matches. Germline V gives CDR1 SGHRS, CDR2 YFSETQ. CDR3 nucleotides: TGCGCCAGCAGATCGGGACAGGACTACGAGCAGTACTTC. Translation: CASRSGQDYEQYF.

The V gene is TRBV29-1, the J gene TRBJ2-5; tentatively, D is TRBD1 (6 bases). Germline V CDR1 and CDR2: SQVTM, ANQGSEA. The CDR3 is 14 residues long. Deletions cut 7 bases from V and 11 bases from J, with 26 bases between. In DNA, the CDR3 is TGCAGCGCTGCAACAACAGGGATATCCTACGAACAGTACTTC. This encodes CSAATTGISYEQYF.